This T cell receptor (beta chain) was captured in a study of T cell responses to AZD1222 COVID-19 vaccine. Study outcomes and limitations: Baseline seropositivity occurred in only a handful of AZD1222 recipients. Mostly white British, mostly female donors; authors suggested clonal diversity may be underestimated. Rises in breadth and depth of Spike-specific TCRs came after two AZD1222 doses.

The assay was immunoSEQ multiplex PCR, and TCRdb's table has in-frame clones only and misses some. The top ten hold about 3.8% of the sample, which has about 150,000 clones, about nine tenths seen once. Second doses at about 4 or about 12 weeks were pooled. In the case of this clone: Its antigen is unknown.

V gave up 2 bases and J gave up 4 bases, with 20 bases separating them. Germline V gene sequence: CDR1 GTSNPN, CDR2 SVGIG (reference sequence). This CDR3 is built from 16 residues. The sequences come from peripheral blood, collected 28 days after the second AZD1222 dose. The chain couples TRBV30 to TRBJ1-1; D call uncertain. This TCR was recovered from an adult who received the AZD1222 COVID-19 vaccine. The CDR3 nucleotides read TGTGCCTGGAGTACCTCGCTCAGAAACCGGGGCACTGAAGCTTTCTTT. Protein sequence: CAWSTSLRNRGTEAFF.